These 20 T cell receptor beta chains came from one sample sequenced in a study of shared clonotypes between healthy human individuals. Sequencing was performed with immunoSEQ multiplex PCR; in TCRdb, only in-frame clones are kept and a portion is missing. Of around 2.5 million clones in the sample, 93% were seen once. Sequencing was carried out using naive CD4+ T cells from PBMCs. The subset here: CD45RA+ positively selected. These TCRs come from a young man in good health. Some clones in this sample may be carry-over from other donors' samples.

The chain couples TRBV7-9 to TRBJ1-4; TRBD1 aligns across 9 bases. After removal of 4 bases from V and 5 bases from J, the junction contained 8 bases not matched to a gene. CDR3 length: 16 amino acids. Germline V gene sequence: CDR1 SEHNR, CDR2 FQNEAQ (reference sequence). CDR3 protein: CASSWLGTGRNEKLFF. The CDR3 DNA reads TGTGCCAGCAGCTGGCTCGGGACAGGGAGAAATGAAAAACTGTTTTTT.

The chain employs TRBV27 and TRBJ2-2; the D gene is possibly TRBD2 (5 bases). V dropped 6 bases and J dropped 4 bases, with 15 bases sitting between them. The germline V gene has CDR1 MNHEY and CDR2 SMNVEV (reference sequence). This CDR3 has 15 amino acids. The DNA for the CDR3 is TGTGCCAGCAGAGTTAGCCGGGCGGGCACCGGGGAGCTGTTTTTT. Its protein product is CASRVSRAGTGELFF.

This clone appeared a few times. Other DNA sequences in this sample translate to the same CDR3. The J gene is TRBJ2-7, the V gene TRBV5-1; 7 positions match TRBD2. CDR1 and CDR2 from the germline V gene are SGHRS and YFSETQ. V gave up 2 bases and J gave up 3 bases; unmatched junction bases: 2. The CDR3 loop spans 13 amino acids. The CDR3 bases are TGCGCCAGCAGCTTCGGCGGGAGCTACGAGCAGTACTTC. Translation gives CASSFGGSYEQYF.

The chain has TRBV19 and TRBJ2-4, with 7 bases that match TRBD2. CDR1 is LNHDA and CDR2 is SQIVND in the germline V gene (reference sequence). CDR3 length: 14 residues. Germline trimming cut 5 bases from V and 9 bases from J; bases unmatched to any gene: 10. This chain's CDR3 is CASSAGLGVGIQYF. In nucleotides, the CDR3 is TGTGCCAGTAGTGCAGGACTAGGGGTGGGCATTCAGTACTTC.

The chain couples TRBV28 to TRBJ1-1; D not resolved. V was shortened by 1 base and J by 1 base, with 4 bases between the two germline ends. The CDR3 has 13 amino acids. Germline V lookup: CDR1 MDHEN, CDR2 SYDVKM. This chain's CDR3 is CASSLFSNTEAFF. CDR3 DNA: TGTGCCAGCAGTTTATTTTCGAACACTGAAGCTTTCTTT. The full variable domain, completed using reference TRBV28 and TRBJ1-1, is DVKVTQSSRYLVKRTGEKVFLECVQDMDHENMFWYRQDPGLGLRLIYFSYDVKMKEKGDIPEGYSVSREKKERFSLILESASTNQTSMYLCASSLFSNTEAFFGQGTRLTVV.

Note on this clone: The junction shows a germline mismatch at one end, possibly a read error. The rearrangement joins TRBV30 to TRBJ2-1; D not certain. Germline V gene data show CDR1 as GTSNPN and CDR2 as SVGIG (reference sequence). CDR3 length: 10 amino acids. The DNA of the CDR3 is TGTGCCTCGAGTGTGAATGAGCAGTTCTTC. The encoded protein is CASSVNEQFF.

Only one count was recorded for this clone. As DNA, the CDR3 is TGTGCCACCAGCAGAGTCCAGGGGGGCCCGTACGAGCAGTACTTC. Amino acids: CATSRVQGGPYEQYF. The chain employs TRBV15 and TRBJ2-5; TRBD1 is a possible D gene (7 bases). The J call is doubtful: the DNA matches TRBJ2-7 better. The V gene's germline CDR1 is LNHNV and CDR2 YYDKDF (reference sequence). The CDR3 sequence is 15 residues long.

J is TRBJ2-2 and V is TRBV7-2, with D uncertain. Trimming removed 5 bases from V and 0 bases from J, with 1 base in between. CDR3 length equals 12 residues. Germline-derived CDR1 and CDR2 are SGHTA and FQGNSA. The CDR3 sequence is CASSANTGELFF. The CDR3 DNA reads as TGTGCCAGCAGCGCGAACACCGGGGAGCTGTTTTTT.

The chain carries TRBV7-2 and TRBJ2-7; 8 bases align to TRBD2. Losses at the gene ends were 3 bases for V and 6 bases for J; bases not matched to a gene: 10. The CDR3 consists of 15 residues. CDR1 and CDR2 from the germline V gene are SGHTA and FQGNSA. CDR3 sequence (DNA): TGTGCCAGCAGCTTGACCAGCGGGAGCGGCCTCGAGCAGTACTTC. It yields the protein CASSLTSGSGLEQYF.

The genes are TRBV7-3 and TRBJ2-1; 9 bases match TRBD2. Per germline, CDR1 SGHTA and CDR2 FQGTGA. V lost 2 bases, J lost 1 base, and 9 bases stayed unmatched. This CDR3 has 18 amino acids. As DNA, the CDR3 is TGTGCCAGCAGCTTAGAGCCATCGCGGGAGGGGTCCTACAATGAGCAGTTCTTC. Translating gives CASSLEPSREGSYNEQFF.

The chain recombines TRBV6-6 with TRBJ2-3; possibly TRBD1 for D (5 bases). Trimming removed 5 bases from V and 6 bases from J, with 12 bases in between. CDR3 length: 13 amino acids. Germline V lookup: CDR1 MNHNY, CDR2 SVGAGI (reference sequence). DNA of the CDR3: TGTGCCAGCAGTCGTCGACAGCCCGATACGCAGTATTTT. This gives the protein CASSRRQPDTQYF.

The chain recombines TRBV11-1 with TRBJ2-7; D not certain. The CDR3 consists of 15 residues. The germline V gene encodes CDR1 SGHAT and CDR2 FQDESV (reference sequence). V shed 5 bases and J shed 4 bases, with 18 bases lying between them. The CDR3 region has the DNA TGTGCCAGCAGCGTAGGACCGTCCCTTGGGTACGAGCAGTACTTC. Protein sequence: CASSVGPSLGYEQYF. Together with reference TRBV11-1 and TRBJ2-7, the CDR3 gives the full variable domain: EAEVAQSPRYKITEKSQAVAFWCDPISGHATLYWYRQILGQGPELLVQFQDESVVDDSQLPKDRFSAERLKGVDSTLKIQPAELGDSAMYLCASSVGPSLGYEQYFGPGTRLTVT.

This chain joins TRBV20-1 and TRBJ2-7; D tentatively fits TRBD1 or TRBD2 (5 bases each). Germline V gene lookup returns CDR1 DFQATT and CDR2 SNEGSKA (reference sequence). This CDR3 has 10 amino acids. Trimming stripped 5 bases from V and 4 bases from J, with 6 bases between. The CDR3 DNA reads TGCAGTGCTTGGGGGTACGAGCAGTACTTC. Amino acid sequence: CSAWGYEQYF.

The J gene is TRBJ1-1, the V gene TRBV5-8; D is unresolved. Germline V gene sequence: CDR1 SGHTS, CDR2 YDEGEE. Trimming removed 0 bases at V and 2 bases at J, with 11 bases between. CDR3 size: 15 residues. The CDR3 spells CASSLEARANTEAFF. The DNA of the CDR3 is TGTGCCAGCAGCTTGGAAGCACGGGCTAACACTGAAGCTTTCTTT.

This rearrangement joins TRBV5-1 to TRBJ2-6; maybe TRBD1 (6 bases). This CDR3 has 15 residues. V lost 4 bases and J lost 1, with 9 bases in between. Germline CDR1 and CDR2: SGHRS and YFSETQ. The CDR3 DNA reads as TGCGCCAGCAGCGTAACAGGGTCTGGGGCCAACGTCCTGACTTTC. Protein sequence: CASSVTGSGANVLTF.

The gene calls are TRBV7-3 and TRBJ1-1; 7 bases map to TRBD1. The length of the CDR3 is 16 residues. Looked up from germline, CDR1 is SGHTA and CDR2 is FQGTGA. The V and J ends lost 1 base and 1 base, in that order; junction bases with no gene match: 6. The CDR3 region is CASSLSRRGPNTEAFF. The DNA for the CDR3 is TGTGCCAGCAGCTTAAGCAGGAGGGGGCCGAACACTGAAGCTTTCTTT.

V usage is TRBV27 and J usage is TRBJ2-4; 8 nucleotides agree with TRBD2. Looked up from germline, CDR1 is MNHEY and CDR2 is SMNVEV (reference sequence). The length of the CDR3 is 15 residues. V was pared by 5 bases and J by 5 bases, with 8 bases of the junction left unmatched. CDR3 residues: CASSREGGSQNIQYF. CDR3 in DNA: TGTGCCAGCAGTCGGGAGGGAGGATCCCAAAACATTCAGTACTTC.

In its sample, this clone was seen once. The CDR3 is CASSLGRGGNQETQYF. CDR3 coding DNA: TGCGCCAGCAGCTTGGGCCGCGGCGGGAACCAAGAGACCCAGTACTTC. The V call is TRBV5-1, the J call TRBJ2-5, with D perhaps TRBD2 (6 bases). Trimming removed 0 bases from V and 0 bases from J, with 12 bases in between. Germline assignment: CDR1 SGHRS and CDR2 YFSETQ. This CDR3 region has 16 residues.

The V call is TRBV6-5, the J call TRBJ2-5; D might be TRBD2 (5 bases). Germline assignment: CDR1 MNHEY and CDR2 SVGAGI. The length of the CDR3 is 11 residues. V shed 6 bases and J shed 9 bases, with 11 bases lying between them. The CDR3: CASSPVGAQYF. The CDR3 DNA reads TGTGCCAGCAGCCCGGTCGGGGCCCAGTACTTC.

The chain combines TRBV7-3 with TRBJ2-1, with D perhaps assigned TRBD1 or TRBD2 (5 bases each). V shed 8 bases and J shed 11 bases, with 19 bases lying between them. Germline loops: CDR1 SGHTA, CDR2 FQGTGA. The CDR3 runs to 13 residues. The CDR3 spells CASSGDGLGQQFF. The CDR3 nucleotides read TGTGCCAGCTCCGGCGACGGGTTGGGACAGCAGTTCTTC.